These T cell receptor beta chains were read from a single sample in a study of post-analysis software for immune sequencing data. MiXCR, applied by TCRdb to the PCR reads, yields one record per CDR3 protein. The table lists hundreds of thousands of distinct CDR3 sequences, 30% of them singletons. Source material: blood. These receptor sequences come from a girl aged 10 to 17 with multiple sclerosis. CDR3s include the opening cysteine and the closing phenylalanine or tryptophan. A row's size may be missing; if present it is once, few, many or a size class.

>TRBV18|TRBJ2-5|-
CASSPPRNNQETQYF
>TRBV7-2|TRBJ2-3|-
CASSLDISGWGSTDTQYF
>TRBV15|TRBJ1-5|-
CATSRDWLQGGEPQHF
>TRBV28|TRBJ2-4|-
CASSALAAGGRNIQYF
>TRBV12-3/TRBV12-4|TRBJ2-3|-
CASRGIAGAQDTQYF
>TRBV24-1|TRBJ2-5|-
CATSDLRGAGRETQYF
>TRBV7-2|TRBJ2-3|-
CASSLESVTTDTQYF
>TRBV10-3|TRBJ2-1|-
CAISLALDYNEQFF
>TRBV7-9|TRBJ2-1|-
CASSLKGVGSEQFF
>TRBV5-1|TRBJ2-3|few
CASTDRGPAPSTDTQYF